The rows below give T cell receptor beta chains drawn from one sample of a study of blood T cell repertoires in COVID-19. TCRdb's copy holds only in-frame clones and misses some; the assay was immunoSEQ multiplex PCR. The top ten hold under 3% of the sample, which has about 270,000 clones, 80% to 90% seen once. Sequences were obtained from PBMCs or T cells enriched from blood (not recorded which). The receptor set was obtained from a woman aged 18-29 years who had recovered from COVID-19. CDR3s include the opening cysteine and the closing phenylalanine or tryptophan. A D gene is named only where the DNA matches it firmly. The listing skips clone size in some rows; elsewhere it reads once, few, many or a size class.

d_call	j_call	v_call	clone_size	cdr3_nt	cdr3_aa
.	TRBJ2-3	TRBV7-9	.	TGTGCCAGCAGCTCCACCAATGCAGCGCAGTATTTT	CASSSTNAAQYF
.	TRBJ2-7	TRBV4-2	.	TGTGCCAGCAGCCAAGTCGGGGATACCTACGAGCAGTACTTC	CASSQVGDTYEQYF
.	TRBJ1-2	TRBV5-1	.	TGCGCCAGTTATTACCAGGGCGAGGGCTACACCTTC	CASYYQGEGYTF
TRBD1	TRBJ1-2	TRBV19	.	TGTGCCAGTAGCCCCGACAGGGCCCATGGCTACACCTTC	CASSPDRAHGYTF
TRBD1	TRBJ2-3	TRBV19	.	TGTGCCACCGCGGACAGGGGGCGCCTTTCAGATACGCAGTATTTT	CATADRGRLSDTQYF
.	TRBJ1-1	TRBV28	once	TGTGCCAGCAGTTGGAATTTACAGGGAAGGGTCGACAGCGCTGAAGCTTTCTTT	CASSWNLQGRVDSAEAFF
TRBD2	TRBJ2-1	TRBV19	.	TGTGCCAGTAGTCCCACTCGGGGGGGCGGAAATGAGCAGTTCTTC	CASSPTRGGGNEQFF
TRBD1	TRBJ2-5	TRBV30	.	TGTGCCGGAGGACAGGGAACTGAGACCCAGTACTTC	CAGGQGTETQYF
TRBD2	TRBJ2-3	TRBV11-2	.	TGTGCCAGCAGCTTAAATCGACTAGCGGGGTACGATACGCAGTATTTT	CASSLNRLAGYDTQYF
.	TRBJ2-5	TRBV19	.	TGTGCCAGGGACACAAGCGGGGAGACCCAGTACTTC	CARDTSGETQYF
TRBD1	TRBJ1-6	TRBV18	.	TGTGCCAGCTCACGGGGGACAGGGGAGGGTTCACCCCTCCACTTT	CASSRGTGEGSPLHF
TRBD1	TRBJ2-7	TRBV5-1	.	TGCGCCAGCAGCCGGGAAAACAGGGGGATGTACGAGCAGTACTTC	CASSRENRGMYEQYF
.	TRBJ2-5	TRBV6-1	once	TGTGCCAGCAGTGAAACTCACTCAGGAGGGGAGACCCAGTACTTC	CASSETHSGGETQYF
TRBD2	TRBJ2-1	TRBV5-1	.	TGCGCCAGCAGCTTTAGCGGGACCAATGAGCAGTTCTTC	CASSFSGTNEQFF
TRBD1	TRBJ1-2	TRBV27	.	TGTGCCAGCAGCCCCCGGACAGGCCATAACTATGGCTACACCTTC	CASSPRTGHNYGYTF
.	TRBJ1-2	TRBV21-1	.	TGTGCCACGACAGAAAACAACTATGGCTACACCTTC	CATTENNYGYTF
TRBD2	TRBJ2-5	TRBV7-6	.	TGTGCCAGCAGCACTGGGACTAGCGGTAAAGAGACCCAGTACTTC	CASSTGTSGKETQYF
.	TRBJ1-5	TRBV27	.	TGTGCCAGCAGCCCCTACGTGGGAGGCGGCAATCAGCCCCAGCATTTT	CASSPYVGGGNQPQHF
TRBD1	TRBJ1-6	TRBV7-2	once	TGTGCCAGCAGCAGCAGACAGGGGTATAATTCACCCCTCCACTTT	CASSSRQGYNSPLHF
TRBD2	TRBJ2-1	TRBV2	.	TGTGCCAGCAGCTCTACGGGACTAGGCTCTGAGCAGTTCTTC	CASSSTGLGSEQFF
.	TRBJ1-2	TRBV7-3	.	TGTGCCAGCAGCTTAGCGGGAGGGGATGGCTACACCTTC	CASSLAGGDGYTF
.	TRBJ1-4	TRBV13	.	TGTGCCAGCAGCCCCCCCCGGGGAACTAATGAAAAACTGTTTTTT	CASSPPRGTNEKLFF
.	TRBJ2-2	TRBV3-1/TRBV3-2	.	TGTGCCAGCAGCCGTATGAACACCGGGGAGCTGTTTTTT	CASSRMNTGELFF
.	TRBJ2-7	TRBV5-4	once	TGTGCCAGCAGTAGGTCAGGGGATACCTACGAGCAGTACTTC	CASSRSGDTYEQYF